This T cell receptor (beta chain) is from a study of vaccination and CD4 T cells after COVID-19 (dated by TCRdb to about 2022). With regard to the full study: SARS-CoV-2 positivity had been established in the convalescent patients by nasal swab PCR, and mild disease was recorded in about 9 of these patients and severe disease in one. The convalescent cohort included six males and four females, with two Hispanic individuals, seven Caucasians, two Asians and one multiracial person. Participants received two doses of either the Pfizer-BioNTech BNT162b2 vaccine (n=8) or the Moderna mRNA-1273 vaccine (n=2). Post-COVID blood samples were collected from convalescent patients a median of around 100 days after diagnosis, with a range of roughly 30 to 170 days. Post-vaccine blood samples were collected a median of approximately 77 days after the second vaccine dose, ranging from about 12 to 241 days. A few convalescent patients gave samples both early after vaccination (day 14) and late after vaccination (days 161 to 241). In over 8 COVID-19 convalescent patients and a few infection-naive healthy vaccine recipients, researchers compared the spike-specific CD4+ TCR repertoire from before mRNA vaccination with the repertoire from after.

Receptors were amplified or captured by PCR. The listed sequencing device is Illumina iSeq 100. From the authors' description of their analysis: Non-productive sequences were removed, and CDR3s not starting with C, not ending with F or W, or shorter than 7 amino acids were discarded. CDR3 homology was assessed with Levenshtein distances (stringdist) and unrooted phylogenetic trees (ape) in R version 3.6.1. TCRdb handled the public reads itself, with Q25 trimming in fastp and clone calling in MiXCR, and kept productive beta chains. Each CDR3 protein appears once, grouped with its most common genes and DNA. TCRdb assigned the V and J calls; the authors' analysis was not used. The sample table contains 35,000 to 45,000 distinct CDR3 sequences; only one count was recorded for more than 35% of them. Clones ranked in the top ten supply 5% to 6.5% of the sample. From the germline V gene, CDR1 is MNHNS and CDR2 is SASEGT. V lost 7 bases and J lost 2 bases; the stretch between them is 15 bases long. Inclusive of the bounding cysteine and phenylalanine, the CDR3 is 15 residues long. Only the CDR3 portion is preserved as DNA: 45 bases, with reading frame beginning at the first base.

In light of the paper, this sample's time point label describes: late sampling 161 to 241 days after vaccination in a few convalescent patients. The positive SARS-CoV-2 PCR tests of the convalescent patients were dated from March to December 2020, before the Alpha, Beta and Delta variants emerged in the United States. Ficoll-Paque Plus gradient centrifugation was used to isolate PBMCs from whole blood, and the isolated PBMCs were then either used fresh or cryopreserved at -140C. Findings and caveats that apply to the study as a whole: In convalescent patients, a median roughly 85% of post-vaccine SARS-CoV-2-reactive clones were detected only after vaccination, and vaccine-specific priming was suggested by this finding. In convalescent patients, nearly all vaccine-specific clones (304 of 307) were found to be mono-reactive for SARS-CoV-2 spike rather than cross-reactive with common cold coronaviruses. The median number of SARS-CoV-2-reactive clonotypes rose from 21 after infection to about 40 after vaccination, but the change was not significant. The number of convalescent patients in the study was relatively small, and the study did not examine early timepoints following natural infection.

This clonotype was seen more than once but under ten times. The specificity of this receptor is unknown. No per-base quality is available; no much larger clone lies one base away. The specimen comprised CD4+ T cells from blood, sampled about 7 months after SARS-CoV-2 vaccination. The TCR comes from a human donor who had recovered from COVID-19. The chain is assembled from TRBV6-1 and TRBJ2-1; D gene: possibly TRBD1, on 6 matching bases. CDR3 sequence: CASTLGAGAYNEQFF. The sequenced DNA is TGTGCCAGCACCTTGGGGGCAGGAGCCTACAATGAGCAGTTCTTC.